The rows below give T cell receptor beta chains drawn from one sample of a study of cytomegalovirus exposure and HLA in healthy donors. Profiling relied on immunoSEQ multiplex PCR, and the TCRdb table lists in-frame clones only, not all of them. This sample has about 110,000 clones; around 74% occur once, and the top ten carry 12% to 15%. What was sequenced was PBMCs. The receptors come from a woman in her thirties or forties in good health and CMV-seropositive. CDR3s include the opening cysteine and the closing phenylalanine or tryptophan. D genes are given only for firm matches. The size entry is marked missing in some rows and otherwise reads once, few, many or a size class.

d_gene,v_gene,abundance,j_gene,CDR3aa,CDR3nt
TRBD2,TRBV9,NA,TRBJ2-5,CASSVGLAGGETQYF,TGTGCCAGCAGCGTTGGACTAGCGGGGGGTGAGACCCAGTACTTC
TRBD1,TRBV7-2,NA,TRBJ1-2,CASSETGGYGYTF,TGTGCCAGCAGCGAGACAGGGGGCTATGGCTACACCTTC
TRBD1,TRBV2,NA,TRBJ1-6,CASSLDRGLRDSPLHF,TGTGCCAGCAGCTTGGACAGGGGGCTGCGTGATTCACCCCTCCACTTT
TRBD1,TRBV5-1,NA,TRBJ1-1,CASSRSQGRAAEAFF,TGCGCCAGCAGCAGATCACAGGGGAGAGCGGCTGAAGCTTTCTTT
TRBD1,TRBV5-6,NA,TRBJ2-7,CASSQGQGFYEQYF,TGTGCCAGCAGCCAGGGACAGGGCTTCTACGAGCAGTACTTC
NA,TRBV7-2,few,TRBJ1-2,CASSSGGGLGYTF,TGTGCCAGCAGCTCGGGAGGGGGTTTGGGCTACACCTTC
NA,TRBV4-2,few,TRBJ1-5,CASSQEEARYSNQPQHF,TGTGCCAGCAGCCAAGAGGAGGCCCGATATAGCAATCAGCCCCAGCATTTT
NA,TRBV6-5,NA,TRBJ2-2,CASSLSYTGELFF,TGTGCCAGCAGCCTCTCGTACACCGGGGAGCTGTTTTTT
NA,TRBV7-2,NA,TRBJ1-4,CASSLNQGFVEKLFF,TGTGCCAGCAGCCTCAACCAGGGGTTCGTCGAAAAACTGTTTTTT
NA,TRBV7-2,NA,TRBJ2-3,CASSQRGGGADTQYF,TGTGCCAGCAGCCAACGGGGAGGGGGAGCAGATACGCAGTATTTT
TRBD1,TRBV5-1,NA,TRBJ2-4,CASSLGQGSQNIQYF,TGCGCCAGCAGCTTAGGACAGGGTAGCCAAAACATTCAGTACTTC
TRBD1,TRBV6-1,NA,TRBJ1-2,CASSDRTGFDTF,TGTGCCAGCAGTGATAGGACAGGGTTCGACACCTTC
NA,TRBV4-2,NA,TRBJ2-3,CASSQDGTSTDTQYF,TGTGCCAGCAGCCAAGATGGGACTAGCACAGATACGCAGTATTTT
NA,TRBV2,NA,TRBJ2-1,CASSLGQRRFF,TGTGCCAGCAGCCTTGGACAGAGGAGGTTCTTC
NA,TRBV5-6,NA,TRBJ1-4,CASSHPGSLGEKLFF,TGTGCCAGCAGCCACCCGGGAAGCCTAGGGGAAAAACTGTTTTTT
NA,TRBV16,NA,TRBJ1-2,CASSRTTGTYGYTF,TGTGCCAGCAGCCGGACTACAGGAACATATGGCTACACCTTC
TRBD1,TRBV30,NA,TRBJ2-6,CAWSIRGRFRANVLTF,TGTGCCTGGAGTATAAGGGGGCGGTTTAGGGCCAACGTCCTGACTTTC
NA,TRBV5-1,NA,TRBJ2-7,CASSLGGVGDEQYF,TGCGCCAGCAGCTTGGGCGGGGTAGGGGACGAGCAGTACTTC
TRBD1,TRBV29-1,NA,TRBJ2-2,CSATGGWGNTGELFF,TGCAGCGCTACAGGGGGCTGGGGAAACACCGGGGAGCTGTTTTTT
TRBD2,TRBV5-1,NA,TRBJ2-2,CASSQAGGLSGELFF,TGCGCCAGCAGCCAAGCGGGGGGGTTGTCCGGGGAGCTGTTTTTT
NA,TRBV30,once,TRBJ1-5,CAWSVRGQLSSNQPQHF,TGTGCCTGGAGTGTACGAGGACAACTTAGCAGCAATCAGCCCCAGCATTTT
TRBD1,TRBV5-1,few,TRBJ2-5,CASSLPGTGQETQYF,TGCGCCAGCAGCTTGCCCGGGACAGGGCAAGAGACCCAGTACTTC
TRBD1,TRBV4-1,NA,TRBJ1-4,CASSSPGTGNEKLFF,TGCGCCAGCAGCTCCCCCGGGACAGGGAATGAAAAACTGTTTTTT
NA,TRBV12-5,NA,TRBJ1-4,CASGFQGIEGIEKLFF,TGTGCTAGTGGTTTTCAGGGGATTGAGGGGATCGAAAAACTGTTTTTT
NA,TRBV7-9,NA,TRBJ2-7,CASSLITDEQYF,TGTGCCAGCAGCTTAATCACTGACGAGCAGTACTTC
NA,TRBV6-5,NA,TRBJ2-7,CASSSPDSSYEQYF,TGTGCCAGCAGTTCCCCGGACAGCTCCTACGAGCAGTACTTC
NA,TRBV9,NA,TRBJ1-1,CASSNPGRTEAFF,TGTGCCAGCAGCAACCCAGGGCGTACTGAAGCTTTCTTT
NA,TRBV19,NA,TRBJ1-2,CASSLSGIPHKTFYGYTF,TGTGCCAGTAGCCTGTCCGGGATCCCGCATAAAACCTTTTATGGCTACACCTTC
TRBD2,TRBV6-6,few,TRBJ2-3,CASSPTSATDTQYF,TGTGCCAGCAGTCCGACTAGCGCCACAGATACGCAGTATTTT
NA,TRBV19,NA,TRBJ1-6,CASSPPPGPRGNSPLHF,TGTGCCAGTAGTCCCCCGCCCGGGCCGAGGGGGAATTCACCCCTCCACTTT
NA,TRBV7-6,NA,TRBJ1-1,CASSAGLTEAFF,TGTGCCAGCAGCGCAGGGCTTACTGAAGCTTTCTTT
TRBD2,TRBV30,NA,TRBJ2-1,CAWSQGLESSEQFF,TGTGCCTGGAGTCAGGGACTAGAAAGTTCTGAGCAGTTCTTC
TRBD1,TRBV9,NA,TRBJ1-6,CASSPRDRGNSPLHF,TGTGCCAGCAGCCCTCGGGACAGGGGAAATTCACCCCTCCACTTT
TRBD1,TRBV4-1,few,TRBJ1-2,CASSQPGQALYGYTF,TGCGCCAGCAGCCAACCGGGACAGGCGCTCTATGGCTACACCTTC
NA,TRBV9,few,TRBJ2-2,CASSEQGSTAGELFF,TGTGCCAGCAGCGAACAGGGTAGCACGGCCGGGGAGCTGTTTTTT